Included here is one TCR beta chain sequence, with context. This clone appeared once. Its antigen has not been determined. No much larger clone is present one base from it, and per-base qualities are unavailable. TCRbeta CDR3 regions were sequenced with the immunoSEQ Assay. After extraction, genomic DNA underwent amplification by bias-controlled multiplex PCR, followed by high-throughput sequencing. In the paper's pipeline: To quantify the absolute abundance of each unique TCRbeta CDR3 region, sequences were collapsed and filtered. Usable DNA was measured by amplifying reference genes present in all nucleated cells, and TCRbeta template counts were normalized to that usable DNA to estimate T cell fraction. Repertoire TCRs were annotated as SARS-CoV-2-specific by exact matching of V gene, CDR3 amino acid sequence and J gene to a known reactive TCR set. The reference SARS-CoV-2 TCR set came from MIRA and was filtered for enrichment in COVID-19-positive ImmuneCODE repertoires, removing public or cross-reactive TCRs. Drawing on the MIRA antigens, annotated TCRs were analysed further at the level of specific ORF or position within ORF. Depth was the summed frequency of annotated unique rearrangements, while breadth was defined as annotated unique rearrangements over total unique productive rearrangements. Two-sided Wilcoxon rank-sum tests were applied when comparing TCR breadth between groups. Not all clones reach the TCRdb copy of this immuneACCESS table, which keeps in-frame sequences only. Checked studies attribute under half of the gap to unresolved V genes and leave the rest unexplained. V and J calls and clone size come straight from that table; D and trimming were deduced from the DNA. The sample table lists about 390,000 clones, about nine tenths of them with a count of one. The top ten clones comprise under 3.5% of the sample.

This record belongs to a study of Ad26.COV2.S vaccination and SARS-CoV-2 variants (dated by TCRdb to the early 2020s). In terms of the full investigation: Donors in the vaccine arm were drawn from COV1001, a phase I-IIa trial of Ad26.COV2.S in healthy adults that was multicentre, randomized, double-blind and placebo-controlled. Trial participants were randomized into five groups of five, in which low-dose or high-dose Ad26.COV2.S was given once or twice, or placebo was given on both occasions. Dosing of Ad26.COV2.S was intramuscular, at either 5x10^10 or 1x10^11 viral particles, delivered as one shot or as two shots spaced 56 days apart. Investigators did not know the trial group allocation while performing experiments and assessing outcomes. TCRbeta repertoire sequencing was used to assess the specificity and breadth of SARS-CoV-2-reactive T cell receptors after Ad26.COV2.S vaccination. A total of 32 samples were included in the TCR-sequenced set, comprising approximately 20 Ad26.COV2.S vaccine recipients, 5 placebo recipients and 8 SARS-CoV-2 convalescent individuals.

The germline ends are 13 bases apart after V is trimmed by 10 bases and J by 7 bases. From cysteine to phenylalanine, the CDR3 is 11 amino acids long. Only CDR3 DNA is held: 33 bases, read in frame from base 1. CDR1 LGHDT and CDR2 YNNKEL were looked up in the germline V gene (reference sequence). Read against the paper, the sample's treatment or condition label means: some 20 received Ad26.COV2.S at low or high dose, single or two shots; several received placebo; per-sample allocation not given. Repertoires of vaccine and placebo recipients were sequenced from samples taken on day 63 after the first injection. Between 29 July and 7 August 2020, Cohort 1b enrolled about two dozen adults aged 18-55 years at one site in Boston, USA. Ad26.COV2.S consisted of a replication-incompetent adenovirus type 26 vector by which a prefusion-stabilized SARS-CoV-2 spike protein from the original Wuhan strain was expressed.

Summary of the overall study and its limitations: According to the authors, total T cell responses may have been underestimated by the TCR breadth and depth analyses. After vaccination, substantial breadth of spike-specific CD8+ and CD4+ T cell responses was reported. Compared with placebo recipients, Ad26.COV2.S recipients showed higher spike-specific TCR breadth (P = 0.0014). Non-spike TCR breadth was comparable between vaccine and placebo recipients, consistent with the vaccine containing only spike. The study lacked the statistical power to compare responses across vaccine doses or regimens.

This sample comprised peripheral blood, obtained in a trial of Ad26.COV2.S vaccine versus placebo. The chain is assembled from TRBV3-1 (or the pseudogene TRBV3-2) and TRBJ1-1, and perhaps TRBD1 as D gene, on 5 matching bases. The clonotype comes from a person aged 18-65 years who received the Ad26.COV2.S COVID-19 vaccine or a placebo. CDR3 reads: CATQRGNEAFF. The DNA is as follows: TGTGCCACACAAAGGGGAAATGAAGCTTTCTTT.